A selection of T cell receptor beta chains follows, all from one sample in a study of identical twins. Each CDR3 protein is one row after TCRdb ran MiXCR on the 5' RACE reads. Among roughly 350,000 distinct CDR3 sequences listed, roughly an eighth were seen once. The same specimen was also included in a second study, on yellow fever vaccine responses in identical twins.

Sequencing was carried out using CD8+ T cells sorted from blood. These TCRs come from a woman under 30 in good health. CDR3s include the opening cysteine and the closing phenylalanine or tryptophan. Fields, in order: V gene, clone size, J gene, D gene, CDR3 protein, CDR3 DNA. D genes are given only for firm matches. Clone size, where shown, is once, few, many, or a class for clones that have expanded.

TRBV28	few	TRBJ2-4	NA	CASSYKVGVELRNIQYF	TGTGCCAGCAGCTATAAAGTAGGTGTAGAACTTCGGAACATTCAGTACTTC
TRBV27	NA	TRBJ2-5	NA	CASSLFGLIQETQYF	TGTGCCAGCAGTTTATTCGGACTGATCCAAGAGACCCAGTACTTC
TRBV29-1	many	TRBJ2-2	NA	CSVEADTGELFF	TGCAGCGTTGAAGCTGATACCGGGGAGCTGTTTTTT
TRBV14	few	TRBJ2-3	TRBD2	CASSQERLGLAPSTDTQYF	TGTGCCAGCAGCCAAGAAAGATTGGGACTAGCGCCCAGCACAGATACGCAGTATTTT
TRBV25-1	NA	TRBJ2-7	TRBD2	CASSRIGTMGSYEQYF	TGTGCCAGCAGTCGCATTGGGACTATGGGCTCCTACGAGCAGTACTTC
TRBV13	few	TRBJ1-1	TRBD1	CASSDPGQGAHEAFF	TGTGCCAGCAGCGATCCCGGACAGGGGGCCCACGAAGCTTTCTTT
TRBV19	few	TRBJ1-2	NA	CASSLANYGYTF	TGTGCCAGTAGTTTGGCTAACTATGGCTACACCTTC
TRBV7-9	NA	TRBJ2-1	NA	CASSLAGESYNEQFF	TGTGCCAGCAGCTTAGCGGGAGAATCCTACAATGAGCAGTTCTTC
TRBV12-3/TRBV12-4	few	TRBJ2-7	TRBD2	CASSLFTSGSGEQYF	TGTGCCAGCAGTTTATTTACTAGCGGGAGTGGCGAGCAGTACTTC
TRBV28	NA	TRBJ2-1	TRBD1	CASSGQGALEQFF	TGTGCCAGCAGTGGACAGGGGGCGCTTGAGCAGTTCTTC
TRBV20-1	NA	TRBJ2-5	NA	CSASWGRNLQETQYF	TGCAGTGCTAGTTGGGGCAGGAACCTACAAGAGACCCAGTACTTC
TRBV5-1	few	TRBJ1-2	NA	CASSSEEGGFGYTF	TGCGCCAGCAGCTCGGAAGAGGGGGGCTTTGGCTACACCTTC
TRBV29-1	NA	TRBJ1-1	TRBD1	CSVTTGVNTEAFF	TGCAGCGTCACGACAGGGGTGAACACTGAAGCTTTCTTT
TRBV9	NA	TRBJ2-1	TRBD1	CASSTTGVVYNEQFF	TGTGCCAGCAGCACAACAGGGGTCGTTTACAATGAGCAGTTCTTC
TRBV5-1	many	TRBJ2-1	TRBD2	CASSFMRESDNEQFF	TGCGCCAGCAGCTTTATGCGGGAGTCGGACAATGAGCAGTTCTTC
TRBV12-5	few	TRBJ2-1	NA	CASGLYGSYKNNEQFF	TGTGCTAGTGGTTTGTATGGGTCCTACAAGAACAATGAGCAGTTCTTC
TRBV7-9	NA	TRBJ2-7	TRBD1	CASSPPRGRTYEQYF	TGTGCCAGCAGCCCCCCAAGGGGGCGAACCTACGAGCAGTACTTC
TRBV29-1	few	TRBJ2-2	NA	CSVVLRDKNTGELFF	TGCAGCGTTGTTCTGCGGGACAAGAACACCGGGGAGCTGTTTTTT
TRBV25-1	few	TRBJ2-5	NA	CASSPGDPLVTQETQYF	TGTGCCAGCAGTCCGGGAGACCCCCTAGTGACCCAAGAGACCCAGTACTTC
TRBV3-1	few	TRBJ2-2	NA	CASSPITRELFF	TGTGCCAGCAGCCCTATTACACGGGAGCTGTTTTTT
TRBV28	NA	TRBJ2-3	NA	CASISGQLTDTQYF	TGTGCCAGCATCTCGGGACAACTCACAGATACGCAGTATTTT
TRBV25-1	NA	TRBJ2-1	TRBD2	CASSPRRAGGGSNEQFF	TGTGCCAGCAGTCCCCGGAGAGCGGGAGGGGGCTCGAATGAGCAGTTCTTC
TRBV20-1	many	TRBJ2-3	TRBD1	CSAREVGQGIDTQYF	TGCAGTGCTAGAGAGGTGGGACAGGGGATTGATACGCAGTATTTT
TRBV7-8	few	TRBJ1-6	NA	CASSSGVELGSPLHF	TGTGCCAGCAGCTCCGGGGTGGAGTTGGGATCACCCCTCCACTTT
TRBV12-3/TRBV12-4	many	TRBJ2-7	NA	CASSLWINEQYF	TGTGCCAGCAGTTTATGGATTAACGAGCAGTACTTC
TRBV4-2	NA	TRBJ1-5	NA	CASSQDMSGRGPQHF	TGTGCCAGCAGCCAAGATATGAGCGGGCGTGGGCCCCAGCATTTT
TRBV12-3/TRBV12-4	NA	TRBJ1-5	NA	CASSFFGKGNQPQHF	TGTGCCAGCAGTTTTTTTGGGAAGGGCAATCAGCCCCAGCATTTT
TRBV4-1	few	TRBJ1-1	NA	CASRPPGRTEAFF	TGCGCCAGCAGACCGCCGGGGAGGACTGAAGCTTTCTTT
TRBV7-9	few	TRBJ1-2	NA	CASSFDRLGYGYTF	TGTGCCAGCAGCTTCGACAGGCTCGGGTATGGCTACACCTTC
TRBV18	NA	TRBJ1-2	NA	CASSPPGTLYGYTF	TGTGCCAGCTCACCACCCGGGACCCTCTATGGCTACACCTTC
TRBV7-9	NA	TRBJ2-3	TRBD1	CASSYGQGADADTQYF	TGTGCCAGCAGCTACGGACAGGGGGCTGATGCAGATACGCAGTATTTT
TRBV29-1	many	TRBJ2-7	TRBD2	CSVAGGDLYEQYF	TGCAGCGTTGCCGGGGGGGACCTCTACGAGCAGTACTTC